A selection of T cell receptor beta chains follows, all from one sample in a study of shared clonotypes between healthy human individuals. Sequencing used immunoSEQ multiplex PCR; TCRdb keeps in-frame clones, though not all of them. The sample records 450,000 or so clones, approximately 80% being singletons. The sequencing input was PBMCs. Receptors originate from a woman aged 40 to 50 in good health. Some clones in this sample may be carry-over from other donors' samples. Each CDR3 is given with its conserved first and last residue. D genes are given only for firm matches. Clone size is shown for a subset of rows, as once, few, many or a class of expanded clone.

j_call: TRBJ1-4; d_call: -; v_call: TRBV7-8; clone_size: -; cdr3_nt: TGTGCCAGCCGGCGATGGGCAGGCACTAATGAAAAACTGTTTTTT; cdr3_aa: CASRRWAGTNEKLFF
j_call: TRBJ1-1; d_call: -; v_call: TRBV28; clone_size: -; cdr3_nt: TGTGCCAGCAGTTTAGGGCAGGGGCAAGGTGAAGCTTTCTTT; cdr3_aa: CASSLGQGQGEAFF
j_call: TRBJ2-3; d_call: -; v_call: TRBV5-4; clone_size: once; cdr3_nt: TGTGCCAGCAGCTTGCAAGGCCTAAGCACAGATACGCAGTATTTT; cdr3_aa: CASSLQGLSTDTQYF
j_call: TRBJ2-1; d_call: TRBD2; v_call: TRBV5-1; clone_size: -; cdr3_nt: TGCGCCAGCAGCCCGACTAGCGCGGGGCCGAGCTCCTACAATGAGCAGTTCTTC; cdr3_aa: CASSPTSAGPSSYNEQFF
j_call: TRBJ2-1; d_call: TRBD2; v_call: TRBV7-8; clone_size: few; cdr3_nt: TGTGCCAGCAGCTTTAGGGCTAGCGGGAGCCTCAATGAGCAGTTCTTC; cdr3_aa: CASSFRASGSLNEQFF
j_call: TRBJ2-7; d_call: TRBD2; v_call: TRBV10-1; clone_size: -; cdr3_nt: TGCGCCAGCAATCAACCCCCATGGCGGGAGCTTTACGAGCAGTACTTC; cdr3_aa: CASNQPPWRELYEQYF
j_call: TRBJ2-3; d_call: -; v_call: TRBV7-6; clone_size: -; cdr3_nt: TGTGCCAGCAGCCAACTACGAGGGATTGCTGATACGCAGTATTTT; cdr3_aa: CASSQLRGIADTQYF
j_call: TRBJ1-1; d_call: -; v_call: TRBV5-4; clone_size: -; cdr3_nt: TGTGCCAGCATGGACGGAAACACTGAAGCTTTCTTT; cdr3_aa: CASMDGNTEAFF
j_call: TRBJ2-7; d_call: -; v_call: TRBV7-9; clone_size: -; cdr3_nt: TGTGCCAGCAGCCTCACAGCCTTATCGACCTACGAGCAGTACTTC; cdr3_aa: CASSLTALSTYEQYF
j_call: TRBJ1-2; d_call: -; v_call: TRBV5-3; clone_size: -; cdr3_nt: TGTGCCAGAAGCTTGGCCAGGGTCGTGTCGGGCTTTGGCTACACCTTC; cdr3_aa: CARSLARVVSGFGYTF
j_call: TRBJ1-5; d_call: -; v_call: TRBV19; clone_size: -; cdr3_nt: TGTGCCAGTAGTATAGTCGGGCAGCCCCAGCATTTT; cdr3_aa: CASSIVGQPQHF
j_call: TRBJ1-5; d_call: -; v_call: TRBV6-1; clone_size: few; cdr3_nt: TGTGCCAGCAGTGAGGGCGGTTATGGTCAGCCCCAGCATTTT; cdr3_aa: CASSEGGYGQPQHF
j_call: TRBJ2-2; d_call: -; v_call: TRBV5-1; clone_size: many; cdr3_nt: TGCGCCAGCAGCCCCTTTGGCGGTGGCGGGGAGCTGTTTTTT; cdr3_aa: CASSPFGGGGELFF
j_call: TRBJ2-5; d_call: TRBD1; v_call: TRBV18; clone_size: many; cdr3_nt: TGTGCCAGCTCACCCCCGGGACAGGCCCCGGAGACCCAGTACTTC; cdr3_aa: CASSPPGQAPETQYF
j_call: TRBJ2-5; d_call: TRBD1; v_call: TRBV5-1; clone_size: -; cdr3_nt: TGCGCCAGCAGCTGGAACAGGGGGAAGGAAGAGACCCAGTACTTC; cdr3_aa: CASSWNRGKEETQYF
j_call: TRBJ2-7; d_call: TRBD2; v_call: TRBV5-5; clone_size: -; cdr3_nt: TGTGCCAGCAGGACTAGCGCCGGAGATGTCTACGAGCAGTACTTC; cdr3_aa: CASRTSAGDVYEQYF
j_call: TRBJ2-1; d_call: TRBD1; v_call: TRBV5-1; clone_size: few; cdr3_nt: TGCGCCAGCAGAGAAACAGGGGAATCCTACAATGAGCAGTTCTTC; cdr3_aa: CASRETGESYNEQFF
j_call: TRBJ2-5; d_call: -; v_call: TRBV29-1; clone_size: -; cdr3_nt: TGCAGCGTAGCCCCCCCCGGGACCAGGATCGAGACCCAGTACTTC; cdr3_aa: CSVAPPGTRIETQYF
j_call: TRBJ1-3; d_call: -; v_call: TRBV28; clone_size: -; cdr3_nt: TGTGCCAGCAGTCCAGACCTCTCTGGAAACACCATATATTTT; cdr3_aa: CASSPDLSGNTIYF
j_call: TRBJ2-3; d_call: TRBD2; v_call: TRBV7-9; clone_size: -; cdr3_nt: TGTGCCAGCAGCTCGGGGGGACTAGCTGTAACAGATACGCAGTATTTT; cdr3_aa: CASSSGGLAVTDTQYF
j_call: TRBJ1-2; d_call: -; v_call: TRBV11-2; clone_size: -; cdr3_nt: TGTGCCAGCAGCCGCAACAGGGTCGACTATGGCTACACCTTC; cdr3_aa: CASSRNRVDYGYTF
j_call: TRBJ2-5; d_call: TRBD2; v_call: TRBV5-1; clone_size: -; cdr3_nt: TGCGCCAGCTCTGAAGCGGGAGCAGAGACCCAGTACTTC; cdr3_aa: CASSEAGAETQYF
j_call: TRBJ2-3; d_call: -; v_call: TRBV28; clone_size: -; cdr3_nt: TGTGCCAGCAGTTTTATAGCAAACATGGGGTCAGATACGCAGTATTTT; cdr3_aa: CASSFIANMGSDTQYF
j_call: TRBJ2-6; d_call: -; v_call: TRBV30; clone_size: -; cdr3_nt: TGTGCCTGGAGGGTCAGACAGAGAGGCTCTGGGGCCAACGTCCTGACTTTC; cdr3_aa: CAWRVRQRGSGANVLTF
j_call: TRBJ2-1; d_call: -; v_call: TRBV5-1; clone_size: -; cdr3_nt: TGCGCCAGCAGCTTGGGGGCGGGAAGCTCCTACAATGAGCAGTTCTTC; cdr3_aa: CASSLGAGSSYNEQFF
j_call: TRBJ2-1; d_call: TRBD1; v_call: TRBV9; clone_size: -; cdr3_nt: TGTGCCAGCAGCGTATCCCGGGACAGGGTCTACAATGAGCAGTTCTTC; cdr3_aa: CASSVSRDRVYNEQFF